This TCR beta chain appears in the sequencing data of a study of T cell responses to AZD1222 COVID-19 vaccine (dated by TCRdb to the early 2020s). Looking at the study overall: A total of under 250 trial participants underwent TCR sequencing, of whom under 220 had received two doses of AZD1222 and approximately 26 had received two doses of the MenACWY control vaccine. Enrollment into the trials was organized by age into subgroups of 18-55, 56-69 and 70-plus years, and those subgroups contained roughly 150, 30 and 60 TCR-sequenced participants, respectively.

With regard to this clone: There is no known antigen for this receptor. Nothing much larger sits one base from this clone, and base qualities are not available.

Broad study findings and their caveats: Because no day 14 peak-response samples were available, the repertoires could be characterized only after the peak T cell response. Epitopes outside the regions mutated in the B.1.351 and B.1.1.7 variants were reportedly recognized by nearly half of the unique spike-specific TCRs. After two AZD1222 doses, both the breadth and the depth of spike-specific TCRs were significantly higher than at day 0 and than in MenACWY recipients. In the small 56-69-year group, the increase in depth fell short of significance, most likely because of low power. The vaccine-associated CD4 TCRs covered the entire spike protein, and the dominant responses fell in regions 160-218 and 743-854. Conclusions about previously exposed vaccinees are limited, since just a handful of AZD1222 recipients were seropositive for SARS-CoV-2 at baseline. Participants were mostly white British and included more females than males, and it was suggested by the authors that clonal diversity may have been underestimated.

Reading the label with the study, this specimen's time point is: about 28 days (+/-7) after the second vaccine dose. The meaning of the sample's treatment or condition label: meningococcal conjugate vaccine given as trial control. Samples from vaccinated people were obtained from the UK trials COV001 and COV002, which included a single-blind randomized controlled phase 2/3 trial of AZD1222 (ChAdOx1 nCoV-19) in healthy adults. For TCRbeta chain sequencing, PBMC samples from trial participants were taken at day 0 and at day 28 after the second dose. The CDR3 holds 19 amino acids from the cysteine to the phenylalanine. The entry retains the CDR3 DNA only, 57 bases that are in frame from base 1. CDR1 MNHEY and CDR2 SMNVEV were looked up in the germline V gene (reference sequence). After removal of 5 bases from V and 2 bases from J, the junction retains 17 bases not matched to a gene. The CDR3 regions of human TCRbeta chains were subjected to immunosequencing. In the original analysis: TCRs in the repertoires were compared against a reference library of SARS-CoV-2-specific TCRs that had been generated with the MIRA antigen-specificity platform. Breadth was defined as the fraction of unique TCRs that were SARS-CoV-2-associated. Depth was defined as the fraction of total T cells that were SARS-CoV-2-associated. Using the MIRA data, each spike-specific TCR was mapped to the spike region that the TCR reacts to and placed in a CD4 or CD8 class. Log10-transformed breadth and depth values were compared by one-way ANOVA with Sidak's multiple comparisons tests. TCRdb mirrors the immuneACCESS table, restricted to in-frame sequences. Some clones are absent from its copies; in checked studies, under half trace to an unresolved V gene, and the reason for the others is unknown. Clone size and V and J calls were adopted from that table, with D and trimming inferred from the DNA. Within this sample are some 200,000 clones, with more than 90% of them counted one time only. Approximately 4% of the sample comes from the top ten.

The material was peripheral blood, obtained 28 days after the second dose of the MenACWY control vaccine. This chain is built from TRBV27 and TRBJ2-3; 9 junctional bases match TRBD1. The receptor was isolated from an adult who received the MenACWY meningococcal vaccine as a control. The DNA sequence follows: TGTGCCAGCAGTCCCCGGGACAGGGTGATCGCGCAACCCACAGATACGCAGTATTTT. It translates as CASSPRDRVIAQPTDTQYF.